Detailed here is one T cell receptor (beta chain). Its target is unknown. This entry comes from a study of CD8+CD57+ T cells in acquired aplastic anemia. For the study at large: Recorded DNA amounts for sorted CD4+ and CD8+ cells had an average of 3.2 ug.

Sequencing involved patients with CD8+CD57+ cell expansion previously shown by flow cytometry. The blood sampling took place in patients who had so far received no therapy. TCR beta VDJ combinations and CDR3 sequences were profiled from genomic DNA. One entry per CDR3 protein, called by TCRdb with MiXCR from the reads. The data contain 450,000 to 550,000 distinct CDR3 sequences, 25% to 40% of them singletons. Study results and limitations: Between patients and controls, CD8+ Simpson's diversity did not vary significantly. Patients and controls turned out to have 25 to 30 CD8+ CDR3 sequences in common.

The sequencing input was sorted CD4+, CD8+, or CD8+CD57+ T cells (not recorded which) from PBMCs. The receptor was derived from a human donor with aplastic anemia.

The CDR3 DNA follows: TGTGCCAGCAGGATGGCCGGGGCAACCTACGAGCAGTACTTC. It yields the protein CASRMAGATYEQYF. The chain is built from TRBV2 and TRBJ2-7, with D perhaps matching TRBD1 or TRBD2 (5 bases each). The V gene's germline CDR1 is SNHLY and CDR2 FYNNEI. Trimming removed 6 bases at V and 2 bases at J, with 14 bases between. CDR3 size: 14 residues.